The 10 T cell receptor beta chains reported below all come from one sample, sequenced in a study of cytotoxic CD8 clonotypes in ibrutinib-treated CLL. The assay was immunoSEQ multiplex PCR, and TCRdb's table has in-frame clones only and misses some. The sample shows about 130,000 clones, around 76% of them seen only once. This material consisted of PBMCs, taken after 24 months of ibrutinib treatment. The receptors stem from a human donor with chronic lymphocytic leukemia.

The chain couples TRBV7-9 to TRBJ2-2; 10 positions match TRBD1. Per the germline V gene, CDR1 is SEHNR and CDR2 is FQNEAQ (reference sequence). The CDR3 runs to 15 residues. The V and J ends lost 5 bases and 5 bases, in that order; junction bases with no gene match: 5. DNA of the CDR3: TGTGCCAGCAGCGACCGGGACAGGGGTACCGGGGAGCTGTTTTTT. Amino acids: CASSDRDRGTGELFF. The variable domain in full, with the rest retrieved from reference TRBV7-9 and TRBJ2-2, is DTGVSQNPRHKITKRGQNVTFRCDPISEHNRLYWYRQTLGQGPEFLTYFQNEAQLEKSRLLSDRFSAERPKGSFSTLEIQRTEQGDSAMYLCASSDRDRGTGELFFGEGSRLTVL.

J is TRBJ2-3 and V is TRBV4-2; D is undetermined. The length of the CDR3 is 16 residues. V was clipped by 0 bases and J by 2 bases, with 12 bases between them. Germline assignment: CDR1 LGHNA and CDR2 YNFKEQ. The CDR3 loop is CASSQDHGTATDTQYF. The CDR3 region has the DNA TGTGCCAGCAGCCAAGATCACGGCACCGCCACAGATACGCAGTATTTT.

In its sample, this clone was seen a few times. V is TRBV10-2 and J is TRBJ2-2, with unresolved D. This CDR3 has 11 amino acids. The germline CDR1 and CDR2 sequences are WSHSY and SAAADI. V lost 7 bases and J lost 5, with 5 bases in between. CDR3 sequence reads: CASIGTGELFF. The CDR3 bases are TGCGCCAGCATCGGGACCGGGGAGCTGTTTTTT.

CDR3 region: CASSHQGTNYGYTF. The CDR3 DNA reads as TGTGCCAGCAGTCACCAGGGGACGAACTATGGCTACACCTTC. The V and J genes are TRBV27 and TRBJ1-2, with D perhaps matching TRBD1 (6 bases). The CDR3 is made up of 14 amino acids. Deletions cut 5 bases from V and 2 bases from J, with 12 bases between. Germline values: CDR1 MNHEY, CDR2 SMNVEV (reference sequence).

The chain recombines TRBV5-4 with TRBJ1-1; no clear D gene. The CDR3 totals 11 residues. V was trimmed by 2 bases and J by 8 bases, leaving 7 bases between them. The germline gives CDR1 SGHNT, CDR2 YYREEE (reference sequence). CDR3 nucleotides: TGTGCCAGCAGCTTCGGGCGGGAAGCTTTCTTT. This gives the protein CASSFGREAFF. Based on the CDR3 plus reference TRBV5-4 and TRBJ1-1, the full variable domain is ETGVTQSPTHLIKTRGQQVTLRCSSQSGHNTVSWYQQALGQGPQFIFQYYREEENGRGNFPPRFSGLQFPNYSSELNVNALELDDSALYLCASSFGREAFFGQGTRLTVV.

This clone showed up just once. The chain links TRBV6-6 to TRBJ2-7, with D uncertain. Between the trimmed V and J ends, which lost 5 bases and 9 bases, there was a span of 14 bases. The CDR3 runs to 12 residues. In germline, CDR1 is MNHNY, CDR2 SVGAGI (reference sequence). The CDR3: CASSPEWGGQYF. The DNA for the CDR3 is TGTGCCAGCAGTCCCGAGTGGGGTGGGCAGTACTTC.

This clone has a handful of counts. CDR3 bases: TGTGCCAGCAGTTCAGGGGATACCTACGAGCAGTACTTC. Encoded protein: CASSSGDTYEQYF. The chain carries TRBV28 and TRBJ2-7; D may be TRBD1 (6 bases). Trimming left V 4 bases short and J 2 bases short, with 9 bases between. This CDR3 has 13 amino acids. Germline V gene sequence: CDR1 MDHEN, CDR2 SYDVKM.

The CDR3 nucleotides read TGCGCCAGCAGCTTGGCCGGGACACCGGGCCAGCCCCAGCATTTT. Amino acids: CASSLAGTPGQPQHF. The V gene is TRBV5-1, the J gene TRBJ1-5; D possibly corresponds to TRBD1 (6 bases). The CDR3 loop spans 15 amino acids. V was cut by 0 bases and J by 7 bases, with 14 bases left in between. Germline V gene lookup returns CDR1 SGHRS and CDR2 YFSETQ.

This clone has a single count. The V gene is TRBV7-2, the J gene TRBJ1-2; 7 bases map to TRBD1. Per the germline V gene, CDR1 is SGHTA and CDR2 is FQGNSA. The CDR3 has 15 residues. V was clipped by 7 bases and J by 4 bases; unmatched bases: 12. The CDR3 DNA reads as TGTGCCAGCAACGCCGCGGGCAGGGGGGCCTATGGCTACACCTTC. Amino acids: CASNAAGRGAYGYTF.

In its sample, this clone was seen once. The chain carries TRBV28 and TRBJ2-7, with D possibly matching TRBD2 (6 bases). The CDR3 extends over 13 amino acids. Trimming pared 3 bases from V and 6 bases from J, leaving 12 bases between. Per the germline V gene, CDR1 is MDHEN and CDR2 is SYDVKM. In DNA form, the CDR3 reads TGTGCCAGCAGTTTGGCTGGGGGGACCGAGCAGTACTTC. The encoded protein is CASSLAGGTEQYF.